The rows below give T cell receptor beta chains drawn from one sample of a study of blood T cell repertoires in COVID-19. Data came from immunoSEQ multiplex PCR; TCRdb stores just in-frame clones and leaves some out. The data hold 170,000 or so clones, with around nine tenths observed a single time. Sequencing used peripheral blood. The origin of the receptors is a woman between 65 and 79 years old with COVID-19, enrolled during active disease. The CDR3 runs from the conserved cysteine through the conserved F or W. D genes are given only for firm matches. Not every row has a clone size; where given, it reads once, few, many or a size class.

15,TRBJ2-2,TRBD2,TRBV5-4,once,TGTGCCAGCACCCCTTCGACTAGCTCGGCCGGGGAGCTGTTTTTT,CASTPSTSSAGELFF
16,TRBJ1-1,.,TRBV7-8,.,TGTGCCAGCAGCCCCCCCGAGGGATTCCAAACGACTGAAGCTTTCTTT,CASSPPEGFQTTEAFF
13,TRBJ1-2,TRBD1,TRBV28,.,TGTGCCAGCACCCTGACAGGGGACTATGGCTACACCTTC,CASTLTGDYGYTF
15,TRBJ2-2,.,TRBV6-4,.,TGTGCCACCCCCTGGGGCAGGCTTCACACCGGGGAGCTGTTTTTT,CATPWGRLHTGELFF
15,TRBJ2-3,TRBD2,TRBV11-2,.,TGTGCCAGCAGCTTAACCGGGACTACCACAGATACGCAGTATTTT,CASSLTGTTTDTQYF
14,TRBJ2-2,.,TRBV5-1,.,TGCGCCAGCAGCTTGGGGACAAGAGGAGGGGAGCTGTTTTTT,CASSLGTRGGELFF
16,TRBJ2-3,.,TRBV19,.,TGTGCCAGTAGTGCAGCCGGGACACAACCCACAGATACGCAGTATTTT,CASSAAGTQPTDTQYF
13,TRBJ2-2,.,TRBV29-1,.,TGCAGCGTTGAAGTCTCAGGGGCCGGGGAGCTGTTTTTT,CSVEVSGAGELFF
15,TRBJ2-7,TRBD1,TRBV7-2,.,TGTGCCAGCAGCCATCCGGGACAGGGGGCGCGAGAGCAGTACTTC,CASSHPGQGAREQYF
15,TRBJ2-5,TRBD1,TRBV24-1,.,TGTGCCACCAGTGATGTACGGGACAGGCAAGAGACCCAGTACTTC,CATSDVRDRQETQYF
14,TRBJ2-7,.,TRBV27,few,TGTGCCAGCAGTTTTTCACCGGGATACTACGAGCAGTACTTC,CASSFSPGYYEQYF
13,TRBJ1-6,.,TRBV5-6,.,TGTGCCAGCAGCCCGGACAGAAATTCACCCCTCCACTTT,CASSPDRNSPLHF
14,TRBJ2-1,.,TRBV15,once,TGTGCCACCAGCAGAGATGTAGGAACAGCTGAGCAGTTCTTC,CATSRDVGTAEQFF
15,TRBJ1-5,TRBD1,TRBV2,.,TGTGCCAGCAGATGGACAGGGGGTAGCAATCAGCCCCAGCATTTT,CASRWTGGSNQPQHF